This is a list of T cell receptor beta chains from one sample in a study of HIV-infected patients and healthy controls. One entry per CDR3 protein, called by TCRdb with MiXCR from the 5' RACE reads. The sample holds some 10,000 distinct CDR3 sequences; 7.3% are singletons and the top ten take about 37%. The material was blood, obtained before antiretroviral therapy. The source of these receptors is an adult with HIV infection. Each CDR3 is given with its conserved first and last residue. A D gene is named only where the DNA matches it firmly. Clone size is not always given. Where it is, it says once, few, many or a class for expanded clones.

V gene,J gene,clone size,D gene,CDR3 protein,CDR3 DNA
TRBV9,TRBJ2-7,many,TRBD1,CASSPQTGGKDEQYF,TGTGCCAGCAGCCCCCAGACAGGGGGCAAGGACGAGCAGTACTTC
TRBV27,TRBJ2-5,many,TRBD1,CASSRDRENQETQYF,TGTGCCAGCAGTAGGGACAGGGAAAACCAAGAGACCCAGTACTTC
TRBV11-2,TRBJ2-3,few,NA,CASSLGSRGGDTQYF,TGTGCCAGCAGCTTAGGGAGCAGGGGCGGAGATACGCAGTATTTT
TRBV7-6,TRBJ1-3,many,NA,CASSLTDRTLGNTIYF,TGTGCCAGCAGCTTAACGGACCGTACTCTGGGAAACACCATATATTTT
TRBV2,TRBJ2-5,many,TRBD2,CASSEEAGTLAGGPQETQYF,TGTGCCAGCAGTGAAGAGGCGGGTACCCTAGCGGGGGGGCCGCAAGAGACCCAGTACTTC
TRBV2,TRBJ1-1,many,NA,CASSAWGVGEFVSEAFF,TGTGCCAGCAGTGCATGGGGCGTAGGAGAGTTCGTCTCTGAAGCTTTCTTT
TRBV2,TRBJ2-1,many,TRBD2,CASLGLAGHNEQFF,TGTGCCAGCCTGGGACTAGCGGGGCACAATGAGCAGTTCTTC
TRBV19,TRBJ2-7,many,NA,CASSMGLARYYEQYF,TGTGCCAGTAGTATGGGTCTAGCCCGATACTACGAGCAGTACTTC
TRBV10-3,TRBJ1-1,many,TRBD1,CAIKIKGAGGQITEAFF,TGTGCCATCAAAATAAAGGGGGCCGGTGGTCAGATCACTGAAGCTTTCTTT
TRBV7-2,TRBJ2-5,many,NA,CASSYRDWGETQYF,TGTGCCAGCAGTTACCGGGACTGGGGGGAGACCCAGTACTTC
TRBV9,TRBJ1-4,many,NA,CASSVEGGAASNEKLFF,TGTGCCAGCAGCGTAGAGGGGGGGGCTGCATCTAATGAAAAACTGTTTTTT
TRBV28,TRBJ1-1,many,NA,CASSLTGEVGTEAFF,TGTGCCAGCAGTCTCACGGGGGAGGTGGGGACTGAAGCTTTCTTT
TRBV20-1,TRBJ1-1,many,NA,CSAHRGRDTEAFF,TGCAGTGCCCACCGGGGTAGGGACACTGAAGCTTTCTTT
TRBV7-3,TRBJ2-2,many,NA,CASSFQGMNTGELFF,TGTGCCAGCAGCTTCCAGGGGATGAACACCGGGGAGCTGTTTTTT
TRBV12-3/TRBV12-4,TRBJ1-5,many,NA,CASSLGNQPQHF,TGTGCCAGCAGTTTGGGGAATCAGCCCCAGCATTTT
TRBV30,TRBJ1-3,NA,NA,CAWTRESSGNTIYF,TGTGCCTGGACGCGCGAGAGTTCTGGAAACACCATATATTTT